The 22 T cell receptor beta chains below were found in one sample sequenced in a study of T cell responses to AZD1222 COVID-19 vaccine. TCRdb's copy holds only in-frame clones and misses some; the assay was immunoSEQ multiplex PCR. The data contain approximately 21,000 clones, roughly 84% of them singletons. The sequencing here drew on peripheral blood, taken 28 days after the second AZD1222 dose. The origin of the receptors is an adult who received the AZD1222 COVID-19 vaccine.

Only a few counts were recorded for this clone. V gene TRBV5-1 combines with J gene TRBJ1-4; no definite D call. Germline loops: CDR1 SGHRS, CDR2 YFSETQ. This CDR3 is built from 15 residues. The V end was cut by 0 bases, the J end by 4 bases, with 10 bases between. The CDR3 loop is CASSLAHGINEKLFF. CDR3 coding DNA: TGCGCCAGCAGCTTGGCCCACGGTATTAATGAAAAACTGTTTTTT.

This clone was counted a single time. The rearrangement uses TRBV7-2 and TRBJ1-6; D is unresolved. CDR3 size: 13 residues. Trimming removed 5 bases at V and 7 bases at J, with 9 bases between. CDR1 is SGHTA and CDR2 is FQGNSA in the germline V gene. CDR3 in DNA: TGTGCCAGCAGCCCTGAAGCGAATTCACCCCTCCACTTT. Translation: CASSPEANSPLHF.

This sequence joins TRBV7-9 and TRBJ1-4; D perhaps matches TRBD1 (5 bases). V was pared by 5 bases and J by 8 bases, with 18 bases between. The germline V gene encodes CDR1 SEHNR and CDR2 FQNEAQ (reference sequence). There are 15 residues in the CDR3. CDR3 bases: TGTGCCAGCAGCGACCGACGCGAGAGGGGAGAAAAACTGTTTTTT. Its protein product is CASSDRRERGEKLFF.

The genes are TRBV5-1 and TRBJ2-5; weak D call: TRBD2 (6 bases). Deletions cut 4 bases from V and 4 bases from J, with 14 bases between. This CDR3 has 14 residues. Germline CDR1 and CDR2: SGHRS and YFSETQ. CDR3 DNA sequence: TGCGCCAGCAGCCGGGATGCGGGGTCAGAGACCCAGTACTTC. The encoded protein is CASSRDAGSETQYF.

In its sample, this clone was seen once. DNA of the CDR3: TGTGCCAGCAGCTTGGCCGGCCGAAACAATGAGCAGTTCTTC. It yields the protein CASSLAGRNNEQFF. The rearrangement uses TRBV7-2 and TRBJ2-1; D gene unclear. V gave up 3 bases and J gave up 5 bases, with 11 bases separating them. CDR3 size: 14 residues. The germline CDR1 and CDR2 sequences are SGHTA and FQGNSA.

The chain uses TRBV15 and TRBJ1-1; no reliable D call. Germline values: CDR1 LNHNV, CDR2 YYDKDF (reference sequence). CDR3 length equals 15 residues. The germline V and J ends were trimmed by 2 bases and 1 base, with 11 bases remaining between them. For the CDR3, the DNA is TGTGCCACCAGCAGATACCAGGTGGGGAACACTGAAGCTTTCTTT. This gives the protein CATSRYQVGNTEAFF.

This clone was counted once. The rearrangement joins TRBV19 to TRBJ2-3; 12 nucleotides match TRBD2. Germline V CDR1 and CDR2: LNHDA, SQIVND (reference sequence). The CDR3 is 18 residues long. V lost 6 bases, J lost 0 bases, and 10 bases stayed unmatched. CDR3 protein: CASSKTSGSWASTDTQYF. CDR3 in DNA: TGTGCCAGTAGCAAGACTAGCGGGAGTTGGGCTAGCACAGATACGCAGTATTTT.

The V call is TRBV3-1 (or the pseudogene TRBV3-2), the J call TRBJ2-1; 7 bases map to TRBD2. The CDR3 loop spans 15 amino acids. The germline V gene encodes CDR1 LGHDT and CDR2 YNNKEL (reference sequence). The V segment lost 0 bases and the J segment 7 bases; nucleotides outside the gene matches: 6. CDR3 coding DNA: TGTGCCAGCAGCCAAGACCCAGCGGGATCGAATGAGCAGTTCTTC. It specifies CASSQDPAGSNEQFF.

This clone was observed a few times. This chain links TRBV25-1 with TRBJ2-4; possibly TRBD1 for D (6 bases). V lost 1 base and J lost 6, with 13 bases in between. The germline gives CDR1 MGHDK, CDR2 SYGVNS. This CDR3 comprises 15 residues. The CDR3 protein is CASSELVGARNIQYF. The CDR3 region has the DNA TGTGCCAGCAGTGAATTGGTGGGGGCGCGAAACATTCAGTACTTC.

The V gene is TRBV5-5, the J gene TRBJ1-4; D not certain. Germline CDR1 SGHKS, CDR2 YYEKEE (reference sequence). This CDR3 contains 13 residues. V was trimmed by 7 bases and J by 3 bases, leaving 10 bases between them. This chain's CDR3 is CASARQANEKLFF. For the CDR3, the DNA is TGTGCCAGCGCCCGGCAGGCTAATGAAAAACTGTTTTTT.

The gene calls are TRBV14 and TRBJ1-2; D ambiguous. Germline CDR1 SGHDN, CDR2 FVKESK. Trimming took off 2 bases at V and 3 bases at J, with 10 bases between the two ends. CDR3 length: 14 residues. CDR3 protein: CASSQRSPDYGYTF. The CDR3, as DNA: TGTGCCAGCAGCCAACGGTCCCCAGACTATGGCTACACCTTC.

This clone was recorded only once. CDR3: CAWRGDRGMTEAFF. In DNA form, the CDR3 reads TGTGCCTGGAGGGGGGACAGGGGGATGACTGAAGCTTTCTTT. This chain joins TRBV30 and TRBJ1-1; 11 nucleotides line up with TRBD1. J gave up 5 bases and V 3 bases, and 5 bases lay outside the gene matches. Germline CDR1 reads GTSNPN; CDR2 reads SVGIG (reference sequence). The CDR3 is made up of 14 amino acids.

The chain carries TRBV5-4 and TRBJ2-1, with TRBD1 matching 7 bases. The CDR3 loop spans 15 amino acids. CDR1 SGHNT and CDR2 YYREEE come from the germline V gene (reference sequence). The V gene end was trimmed by 2 bases and the J gene end by 4 bases; junction bases not matched to a gene: 6. CDR3 sequence (DNA): TGTGCCAGCAGCTTAGGGGGCACTTTTTACAATGAGCAGTTCTTC. It is translated as CASSLGGTFYNEQFF.

This clone was counted only a few times. This sequence joins TRBV5-1 and TRBJ2-3, with 7 bases identical to TRBD2. Germline lookup yields CDR1 SGHRS and CDR2 YFSETQ. The CDR3 extends over 14 amino acids. Germline trimming cut 2 bases from V and 0 bases from J; bases unmatched to any gene: 0. The CDR3 reads CASSFSGSTDTQYF. The CDR3 coding sequence is TGCGCCAGCAGCTTTAGCGGGAGCACAGATACGCAGTATTTT.

The chain employs TRBV6-1 and TRBJ2-5; the match to TRBD1 covers 11 bases. This CDR3 has 18 amino acids. Losses at the gene ends were 2 bases for V and 4 bases for J; bases not matched to a gene: 12. Per germline, CDR1 MNHNS and CDR2 SASEGT. The CDR3 loop reads CASSELGTGGDWSETQYF. In DNA, the CDR3 is TGTGCCAGCAGTGAACTCGGGACAGGGGGGGATTGGTCAGAGACCCAGTACTTC.

This sequence joins TRBV21-1 and TRBJ2-4; TRBD1, the table's D call, was not compared with the DNA. TRBV21-1 is shown as a pseudogene. The CDR3 has 12 residues. CDR3 sequence: CDGTGAKNIQYF. In DNA, the CDR3 is TGTGACGGGACAGGGGCCAAAAACATTCAGTACTTC.

The V call is TRBV5-5, the J call TRBJ1-4, with 10 bases matching TRBD1. J gave up 7 bases and V 4 bases, and 7 bases lay outside the gene matches. The CDR3 covers 15 residues. Germline V gene data show CDR1 as SGHKS and CDR2 as YYEKEE (reference sequence). This chain's CDR3 is CASSLRTGGGEKLFF. The CDR3 region has the DNA TGTGCCAGCAGCCTAAGGACAGGGGGAGGTGAAAAACTGTTTTTT.

This chain joins TRBV13 and TRBJ2-1, with 8 bases identical to TRBD1. The germline CDR1 and CDR2 sequences are PRHDT and FYEKMQ (reference sequence). This CDR3 contains 16 residues. V shed 3 bases and J 8 bases; nucleotides not matched to a gene: 12. This chain's CDR3 is CASSFRETGARDEQFF. CDR3 DNA: TGTGCCAGCAGCTTTAGAGAGACAGGGGCTCGGGATGAGCAGTTCTTC.

The chain joins TRBV19 to TRBJ1-5, with D maybe TRBD1 (5 bases). Trimming shortened V by 3 bases and J by 8 bases, and 20 bases separated the two germline ends. The CDR3 extends over 16 amino acids. The germline V gene has CDR1 LNHDA and CDR2 SQIVND (reference sequence). The CDR3 coding sequence is TGTGCCAGTAGTATCGAGGTCGGGGCAGATTGGAAGCCCCAGCATTTT. Amino acids: CASSIEVGADWKPQHF. Together with reference TRBV19 and TRBJ1-5, the CDR3 gives the full variable domain: DGGITQSPKYLFRKEGQNVTLSCEQNLNHDAMYWYRQDPGQGLRLIYYSQIVNDFQKGDIAEGYSVSREKKESFPLTVTSAQKNPTAFYLCASSIEVGADWKPQHFGDGTRLSIL.

J is TRBJ2-1 and V is TRBV11-2; 13 bases map to TRBD2. CDR1 and CDR2 from the germline V gene are SGHAT and FQNNGV. This CDR3 region has 16 residues. The ends lost 5 bases at V and 6 bases at J; junction bases unmatched: 7. CDR3 sequence reads: CASSPPGLAGLNEQFF. CDR3 DNA: TGTGCCAGCAGCCCTCCGGGACTAGCGGGGCTCAATGAGCAGTTCTTC.

V usage is TRBV7-6 and J usage is TRBJ2-7, with TRBD2 as a possible D gene (6 bases). The CDR3 has 16 amino acids. Germline-derived CDR1 and CDR2 are SGHVS and FNYEAQ. Trimming took off 1 base at V and 0 bases at J, with 13 bases between the two ends. The CDR3 nucleotides are TGTGCCAGCAGCTTAGTGGGCGGGGAATCCTCCTACGAGCAGTACTTC. It translates to CASSLVGGESSYEQYF.

V usage is TRBV19 and J usage is TRBJ1-1; D remains ambiguous. CDR3 length: 15 amino acids. With 7 bases removed from V and 1 base from J, the gap between germline ends came to 16 bases. Germline V gene lookup returns CDR1 LNHDA and CDR2 SQIVND (reference sequence). The CDR3 spells CASTLGSFGNTEAFF. The CDR3 DNA reads as TGTGCCAGTACCCTTGGGTCCTTCGGGAACACTGAAGCTTTCTTT.